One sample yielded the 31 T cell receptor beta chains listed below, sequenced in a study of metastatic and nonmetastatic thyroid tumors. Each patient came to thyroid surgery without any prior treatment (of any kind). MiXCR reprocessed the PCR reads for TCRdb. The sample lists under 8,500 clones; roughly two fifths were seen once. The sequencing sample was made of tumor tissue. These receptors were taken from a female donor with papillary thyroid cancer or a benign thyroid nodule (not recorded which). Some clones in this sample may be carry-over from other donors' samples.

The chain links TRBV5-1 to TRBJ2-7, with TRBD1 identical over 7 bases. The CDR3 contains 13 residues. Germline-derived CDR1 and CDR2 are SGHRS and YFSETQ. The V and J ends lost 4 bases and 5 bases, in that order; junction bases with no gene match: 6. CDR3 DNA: TGCGCCAGCAGCCGACAGGGTTGGGACGAGCAGTACTTC. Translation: CASSRQGWDEQYF.

CDR3 loop: CSAPRQTEAFF. The CDR3 DNA reads as TGCAGTGCTCCCAGGCAAACTGAAGCTTTCTTT. The gene calls are TRBV20-1 and TRBJ1-1; no definite D call. The CDR3 is 11 residues long. Per germline, CDR1 DFQATT and CDR2 SNEGSKA (reference sequence). V gave up 5 bases and J gave up 5 bases, with 9 bases separating them.

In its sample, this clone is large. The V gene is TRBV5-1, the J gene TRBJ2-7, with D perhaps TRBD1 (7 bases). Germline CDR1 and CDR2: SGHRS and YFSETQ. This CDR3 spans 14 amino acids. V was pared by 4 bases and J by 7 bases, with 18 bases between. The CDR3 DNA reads TGCGCCAGCAGCGGGGGGTCGACAGGGAGGGAGCAGTACTTC. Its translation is CASSGGSTGREQYF.

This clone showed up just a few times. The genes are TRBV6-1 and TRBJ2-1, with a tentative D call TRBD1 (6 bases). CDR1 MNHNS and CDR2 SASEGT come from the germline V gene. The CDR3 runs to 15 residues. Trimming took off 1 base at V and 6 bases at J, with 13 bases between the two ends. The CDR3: CASSEETGSSNEQFF. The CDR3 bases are TGTGCCAGCAGTGAAGAAACAGGGAGTTCCAATGAGCAGTTCTTC.

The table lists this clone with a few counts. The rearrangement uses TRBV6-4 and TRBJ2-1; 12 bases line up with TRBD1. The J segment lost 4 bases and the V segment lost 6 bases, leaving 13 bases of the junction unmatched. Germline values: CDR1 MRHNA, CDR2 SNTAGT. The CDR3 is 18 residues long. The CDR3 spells CASRGQGAGLGRYNEQFF. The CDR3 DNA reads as TGTGCCAGCAGGGGACAGGGGGCTGGACTAGGACGGTACAATGAGCAGTTCTTC.

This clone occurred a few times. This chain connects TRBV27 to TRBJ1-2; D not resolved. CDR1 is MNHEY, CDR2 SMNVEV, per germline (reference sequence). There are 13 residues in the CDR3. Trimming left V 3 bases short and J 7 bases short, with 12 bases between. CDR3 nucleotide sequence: TGTGCCAGCAGTTTTGGAGGGAGAGGTGGCTACACCTTC. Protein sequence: CASSFGGRGGYTF.

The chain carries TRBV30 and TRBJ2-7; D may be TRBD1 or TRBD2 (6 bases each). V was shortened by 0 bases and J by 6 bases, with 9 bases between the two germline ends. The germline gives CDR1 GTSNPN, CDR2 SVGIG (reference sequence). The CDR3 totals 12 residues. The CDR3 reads CAWSVGGSEQYF. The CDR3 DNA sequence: TGTGCCTGGAGTGTAGGGGGGAGCGAGCAGTACTTC.

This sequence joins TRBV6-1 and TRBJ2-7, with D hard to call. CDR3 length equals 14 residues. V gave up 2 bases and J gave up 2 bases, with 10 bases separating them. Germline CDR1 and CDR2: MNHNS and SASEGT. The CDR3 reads CASSEFGTTYEQYF. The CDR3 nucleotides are TGTGCCAGCAGTGAATTTGGCACGACCTACGAGCAGTACTTC.

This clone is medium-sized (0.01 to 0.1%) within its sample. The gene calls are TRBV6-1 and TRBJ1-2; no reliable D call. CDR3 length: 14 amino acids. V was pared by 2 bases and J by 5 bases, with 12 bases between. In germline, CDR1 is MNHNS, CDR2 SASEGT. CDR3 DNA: TGTGCCAGCAGTGAAAACAGTATACCTTATGGCTACACCTTC. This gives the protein CASSENSIPYGYTF.

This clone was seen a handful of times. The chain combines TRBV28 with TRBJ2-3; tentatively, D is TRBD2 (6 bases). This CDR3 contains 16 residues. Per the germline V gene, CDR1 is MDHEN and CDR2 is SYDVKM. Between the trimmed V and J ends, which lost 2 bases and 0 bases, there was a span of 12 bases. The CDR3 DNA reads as TGTGCCAGCAGTTTAGGACTAACCCCTAGCACAGATACGCAGTATTTT. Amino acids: CASSLGLTPSTDTQYF.

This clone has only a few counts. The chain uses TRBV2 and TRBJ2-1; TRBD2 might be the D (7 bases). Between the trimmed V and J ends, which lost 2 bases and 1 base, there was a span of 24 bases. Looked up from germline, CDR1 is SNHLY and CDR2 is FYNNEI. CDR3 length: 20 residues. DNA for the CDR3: TGTGCCAGCAGTGAACTTCGTCGGGGGGCGGCCCCAATATCCTACAATGAGCAGTTCTTC. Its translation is CASSELRRGAAPISYNEQFF. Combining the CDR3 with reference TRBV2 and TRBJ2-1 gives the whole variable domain EPEVTQTPSHQVTQMGQEVILRCVPISNHLYFYWYRQILGQKVEFLVSFYNNEISEKSEIFDDQFSVERPDGSNFTLKIRSTKLEDSAMYFCASSELRRGAAPISYNEQFFGPGTRLTVL.

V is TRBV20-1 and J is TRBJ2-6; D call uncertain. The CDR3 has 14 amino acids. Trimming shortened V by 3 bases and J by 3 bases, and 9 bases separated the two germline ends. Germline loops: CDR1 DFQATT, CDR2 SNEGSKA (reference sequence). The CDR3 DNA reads TGCAGTGCTAGGTCTGATAGTGGGGCCAACGTCCTGACTTTC. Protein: CSARSDSGANVLTF.

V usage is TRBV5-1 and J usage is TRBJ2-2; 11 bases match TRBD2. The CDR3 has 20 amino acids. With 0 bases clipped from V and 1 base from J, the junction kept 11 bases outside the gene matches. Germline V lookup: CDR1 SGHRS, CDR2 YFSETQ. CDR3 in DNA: TGCGCCAGCAGCTTGGTACTAGCGGGAGTTCAACAAATGAACACCGGGGAGCTGTTTTTT. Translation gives CASSLVLAGVQQMNTGELFF. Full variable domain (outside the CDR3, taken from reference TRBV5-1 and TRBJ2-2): KAGVTQTPRYLIKTRGQQVTLSCSPISGHRSVSWYQQTPGQGLQFLFEYFSETQRNKGNFPGRFSGRQFSNSRSEMNVSTLELGDSALYLCASSLVLAGVQQMNTGELFFGEGSRLTVL.

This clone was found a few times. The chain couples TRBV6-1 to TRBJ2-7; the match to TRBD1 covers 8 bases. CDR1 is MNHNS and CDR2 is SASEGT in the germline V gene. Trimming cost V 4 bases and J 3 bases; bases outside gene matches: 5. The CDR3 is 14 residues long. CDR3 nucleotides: TGTGCCAGCAGTGGGACAGGGAATATCTACGAGCAGTACTTC. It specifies CASSGTGNIYEQYF.

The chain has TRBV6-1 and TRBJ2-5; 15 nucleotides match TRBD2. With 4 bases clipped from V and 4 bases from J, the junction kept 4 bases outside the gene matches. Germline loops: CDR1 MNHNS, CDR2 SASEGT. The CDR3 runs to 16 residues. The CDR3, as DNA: TGTGCCAGCAGTGCGGGACTAGCGGGGGGAGGAGAGACCCAGTACTTC. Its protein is CASSAGLAGGGETQYF.

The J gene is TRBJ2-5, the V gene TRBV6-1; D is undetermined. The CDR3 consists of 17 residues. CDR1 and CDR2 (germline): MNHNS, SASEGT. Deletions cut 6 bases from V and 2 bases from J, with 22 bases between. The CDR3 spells CASSLSLSHYSQETQYF. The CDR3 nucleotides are TGTGCCAGCAGCCTCTCACTGAGCCACTATTCTCAAGAGACCCAGTACTTC.

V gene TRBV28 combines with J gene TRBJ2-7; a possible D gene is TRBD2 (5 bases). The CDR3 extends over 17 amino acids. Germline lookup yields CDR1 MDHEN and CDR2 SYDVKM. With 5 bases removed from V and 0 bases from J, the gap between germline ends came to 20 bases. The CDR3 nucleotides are TGTGCCAGCAGTCCCAGCGGCACGCAACCTAACTCCTACGAGCAGTACTTC. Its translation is CASSPSGTQPNSYEQYF.

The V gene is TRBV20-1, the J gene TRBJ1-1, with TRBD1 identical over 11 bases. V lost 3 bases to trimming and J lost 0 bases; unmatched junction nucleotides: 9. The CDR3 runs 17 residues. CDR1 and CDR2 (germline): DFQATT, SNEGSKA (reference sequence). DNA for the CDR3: TGCAGTGCTAGCCGGACAGGGGGCGTTATCATGAACACTGAAGCTTTCTTT. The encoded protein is CSASRTGGVIMNTEAFF.

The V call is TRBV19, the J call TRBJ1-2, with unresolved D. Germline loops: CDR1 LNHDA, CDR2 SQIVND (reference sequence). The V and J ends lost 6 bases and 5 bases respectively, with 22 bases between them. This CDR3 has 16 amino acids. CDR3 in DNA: TGTGCCAGTAGATCCTCTTCTCAGGAGATAGCTTATGGCTACACCTTC. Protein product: CASRSSSQEIAYGYTF.

The chain's CDR3 is CASVRTSGQGEQYF. Written as DNA, the CDR3 is TGTGCCAGCGTCCGGACTAGCGGTCAAGGCGAGCAGTACTTC. The gene calls are TRBV18 and TRBJ2-7; 10 bases fit TRBD2. J lost 6 bases, V lost 8 bases, and 10 bases had no gene match. This CDR3 has 14 residues. Germline CDR1 and CDR2: KGHSH and LQKENI.

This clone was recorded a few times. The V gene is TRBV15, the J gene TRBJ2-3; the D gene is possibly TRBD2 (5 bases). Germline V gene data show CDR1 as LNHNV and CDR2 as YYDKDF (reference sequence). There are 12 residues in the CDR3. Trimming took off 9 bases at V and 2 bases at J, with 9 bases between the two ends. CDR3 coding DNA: TGTGCCACTGCCGGGAACACAGATACGCAGTATTTT. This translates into CATAGNTDTQYF. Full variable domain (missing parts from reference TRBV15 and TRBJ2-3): DAMVIQNPRYQVTQFGKPVTLSCSQTLNHNVMYWYQQKSSQAPKLLFHYYDKDFNNEADTPDNFQSRRPNTSFCFLDIRSPGLGDTAMYLCATAGNTDTQYFGPGTRLTVL.

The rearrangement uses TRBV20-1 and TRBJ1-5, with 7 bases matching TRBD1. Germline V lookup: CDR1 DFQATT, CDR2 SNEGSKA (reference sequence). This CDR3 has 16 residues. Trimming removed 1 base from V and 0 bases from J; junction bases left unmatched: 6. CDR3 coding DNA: TGCAGTGCTAGAGGGTTGGGACAGACTAGCAATCAGCCCCAGCATTTT. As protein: CSARGLGQTSNQPQHF.

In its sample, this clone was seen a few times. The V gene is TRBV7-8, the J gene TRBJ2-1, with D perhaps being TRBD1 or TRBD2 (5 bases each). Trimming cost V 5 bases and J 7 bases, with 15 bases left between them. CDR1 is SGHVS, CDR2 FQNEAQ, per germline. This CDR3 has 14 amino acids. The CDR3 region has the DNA TGTGCCAGCAGCCAGGGCCAGCGGTGGAATGAGCAGTTCTTC. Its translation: CASSQGQRWNEQFF.

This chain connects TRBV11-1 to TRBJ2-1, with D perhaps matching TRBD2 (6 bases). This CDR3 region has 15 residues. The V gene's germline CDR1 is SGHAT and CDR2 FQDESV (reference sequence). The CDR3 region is CARSPRRASYNEQFF. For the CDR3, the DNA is TGTGCGCGCAGCCCCCGGAGGGCCTCCTACAATGAGCAGTTCTTC.

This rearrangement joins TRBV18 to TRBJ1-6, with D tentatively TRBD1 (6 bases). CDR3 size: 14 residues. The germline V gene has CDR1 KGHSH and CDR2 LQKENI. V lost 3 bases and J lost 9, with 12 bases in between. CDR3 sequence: CASSPGEGGSPLHF. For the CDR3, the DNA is TGTGCCAGCTCACCCGGGGAGGGGGGTTCACCCCTCCACTTT.

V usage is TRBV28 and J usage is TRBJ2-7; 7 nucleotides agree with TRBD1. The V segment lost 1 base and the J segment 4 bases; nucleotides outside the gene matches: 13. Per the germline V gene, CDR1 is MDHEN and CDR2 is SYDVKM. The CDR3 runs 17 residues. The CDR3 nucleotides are TGTGCCAGCAGTTTATTGGGGTCGGGCAGGGGGAAATACGAGCAGTACTTC. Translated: CASSLLGSGRGKYEQYF.

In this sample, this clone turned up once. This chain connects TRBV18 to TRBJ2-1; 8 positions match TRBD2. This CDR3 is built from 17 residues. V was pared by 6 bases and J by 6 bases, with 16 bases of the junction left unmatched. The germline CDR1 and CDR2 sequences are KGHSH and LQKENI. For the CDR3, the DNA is TGTGCCAGCTCCCCCGGTAGAAGCGGGAGTTTCTTCAATGAGCAGTTCTTC. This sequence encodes CASSPGRSGSFFNEQFF.

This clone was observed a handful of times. CDR3 residues: CSARGGGADTGELFF. The CDR3 DNA is TGCAGTGCCCGAGGGGGGGGCGCGGACACCGGGGAGCTGTTTTTT. The chain joins TRBV20-1 to TRBJ2-2, with D possibly matching TRBD2 (7 bases). Germline CDR1 is DFQATT and CDR2 is SNEGSKA (reference sequence). V was cut by 6 bases and J by 3 bases, with 17 bases left in between. The CDR3 sequence is 15 residues long.

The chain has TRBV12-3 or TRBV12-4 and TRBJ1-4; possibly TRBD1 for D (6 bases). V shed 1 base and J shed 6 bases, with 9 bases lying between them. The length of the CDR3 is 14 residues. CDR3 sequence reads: CASSLGTADEKLFF. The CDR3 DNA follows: TGTGCCAGCAGTTTAGGGACAGCGGATGAAAAACTGTTTTTT.

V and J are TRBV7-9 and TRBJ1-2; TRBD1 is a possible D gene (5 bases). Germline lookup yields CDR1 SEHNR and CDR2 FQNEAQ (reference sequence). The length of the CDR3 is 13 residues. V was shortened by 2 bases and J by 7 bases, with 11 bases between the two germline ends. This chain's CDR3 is CASSLSGRGGYTF. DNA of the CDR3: TGTGCCAGCAGCTTATCGGGGAGGGGTGGCTACACCTTC.

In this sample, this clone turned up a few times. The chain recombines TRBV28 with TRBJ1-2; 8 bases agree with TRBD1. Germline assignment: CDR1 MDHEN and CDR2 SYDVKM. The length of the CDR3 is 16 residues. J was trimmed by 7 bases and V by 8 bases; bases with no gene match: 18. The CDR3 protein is CASGILRDRLTGGYTF. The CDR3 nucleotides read TGTGCCAGCGGGATTCTTAGGGACAGGCTAACTGGTGGCTACACCTTC.